The 32 T cell receptor beta chains below were found in one sample sequenced in a study of T cell responses to AZD1222 COVID-19 vaccine. The method was immunoSEQ multiplex PCR; TCRdb's version includes in-frame clones alone and lacks a portion of them. The top ten clones hold 1.5% to 2% of a sample with some 150,000 clones, 90% of them seen once. The source material was peripheral blood, sampled on day 0 of AZD1222 vaccination. These receptor sequences come from an adult in good health.

The rearrangement joins TRBV5-1 to TRBJ2-7; TRBD1 agrees at 7 bases. Germline trimming cut 4 bases from V and 2 bases from J; bases unmatched to any gene: 9. The CDR3 spans 15 residues. Germline V CDR1 and CDR2: SGHRS, YFSETQ. The CDR3 DNA follows: TGCGCCAGCAGCCTCCCGACAGGGATTACCTACGAGCAGTACTTC. Translated: CASSLPTGITYEQYF.

J is TRBJ1-5 and V is TRBV6-2 or TRBV6-3, with 11 positions matching TRBD1. The CDR3 spans 16 residues. Germline V lookup: CDR1 MNHEY, CDR2 SVGEGT. V lost 4 bases to trimming and J lost 6 bases; unmatched junction nucleotides: 8. In DNA form, the CDR3 reads TGTGCCAGCAGTTCGCGTTGGACAGGGGGCGTTCAGCCCCAGCATTTT. The encoded protein is CASSSRWTGGVQPQHF.

The chain uses TRBV5-1 and TRBJ1-6, with 10 bases identical to TRBD1. Germline-derived CDR1 and CDR2 are SGHRS and YFSETQ. V was pared by 0 bases and J by 10 bases, with 1 base of the junction left unmatched. The length of the CDR3 is 14 residues. The CDR3 region has the DNA TGCGCCAGCAGCTTGGCGGGACAGGGGTCACCCCTCCACTTT. It is translated as CASSLAGQGSPLHF. Drawing the rest from reference TRBV5-1 and TRBJ1-6, the complete variable domain is KAGVTQTPRYLIKTRGQQVTLSCSPISGHRSVSWYQQTPGQGLQFLFEYFSETQRNKGNFPGRFSGRQFSNSRSEMNVSTLELGDSALYLCASSLAGQGSPLHFGNGTRLTVT.

The V and J genes are TRBV9 and TRBJ1-2; TRBD1 is a possible D gene (6 bases). The CDR3 totals 15 residues. The germline V and J ends were trimmed by 0 bases and 3 bases, with 12 bases remaining between them. The germline V gene encodes CDR1 SGDLS and CDR2 YYNGEE. CDR3 in amino acids: CASSVGSDRYYGYTF. The CDR3 DNA reads as TGTGCCAGCAGCGTAGGAAGTGACAGGTACTATGGCTACACCTTC.

The V gene is TRBV5-8, the J gene TRBJ1-2; D is uncertain. The CDR3 contains 14 residues. CDR1 is SGHTS, CDR2 YDEGEE, per germline. The V gene lost 3 bases and the J gene lost 4 bases, with 13 bases spanning the gap. CDR3 residues: CASSSSQRLYGYTF. Here the CDR3 DNA reads TGTGCCAGCAGCTCATCACAGAGACTCTATGGCTACACCTTC.

The chain links TRBV9 to TRBJ1-1; weak D call: TRBD1 (5 bases). Trimming shortened V by 4 bases and J by 4 bases, and 14 bases separated the two germline ends. CDR1 and CDR2 (germline): SGDLS, YYNGEE. This CDR3 spans 14 amino acids. CDR3 DNA: TGTGCCAGCAGCCCCCGCAGGGCAAGCACTGAAGCTTTCTTT. Protein product: CASSPRRASTEAFF.

The rearrangement links TRBV24-1 to TRBJ1-5; D call uncertain. CDR3 size: 14 residues. V lost 4 bases and J lost 3, with 9 bases in between. CDR1 is KGHDR, CDR2 SFDVKD, per germline. The CDR3 DNA follows: TGTGCCACCAGTGAGGCGGGAAACAATCAGCCCCAGCATTTT. Translation: CATSEAGNNQPQHF.

The CDR3 nucleotides read TGTGCCAGCAGCCAAGGTACGTCCTACGAGCAGTACTTC. It translates to CASSQGTSYEQYF. This rearrangement joins TRBV4-2 to TRBJ2-7; D not resolved. CDR1 and CDR2 from the germline V gene are LGHNA and YNFKEQ. V was cut by 1 base and J by 1 base, with 5 bases left in between. This CDR3 region has 13 residues.

The chain links TRBV3-1 (or the pseudogene TRBV3-2) to TRBJ2-1, with TRBD2 identical over 7 bases. With V trimmed by 9 bases and J by 0 bases, 5 bases remained unmatched. This CDR3 region has 14 residues. Germline-derived CDR1 and CDR2 are LGHDT and YNNKEL (reference sequence). The CDR3 DNA sequence: TGTGCCAGAAACGAGCGGGGCTCCTACAATGAGCAGTTCTTC. Translating gives CARNERGSYNEQFF.

The gene calls are TRBV3-1 (or the pseudogene TRBV3-2) and TRBJ2-7; D ambiguous. Trimming shortened V by 1 base and J by 6 bases, and 10 bases separated the two germline ends. The CDR3 contains 13 residues. Germline values: CDR1 LGHDT, CDR2 YNNKEL (reference sequence). The CDR3 DNA reads as TGTGCCAGCAGCCAAGGCCTAGTCTCCGAGCAGTACTTC. It codes for CASSQGLVSEQYF.

V gene TRBV10-3 combines with J gene TRBJ2-5; possible D gene TRBD2, 6 bases. The V end lost 0 bases, the J end lost 2 bases, and 13 bases lay between the germline ends. The CDR3 spans 16 residues. Germline V gene data show CDR1 as ENHRY and CDR2 as SYGVKD. CDR3 nucleotides: TGTGCCATCAGTGAGTCGTTCAGGAGGGGACAAGAGACCCAGTACTTC. As protein: CAISESFRRGQETQYF.

The chain has TRBV28 and TRBJ1-5; 7 nucleotides agree with TRBD1. V gave up 10 bases and J gave up 6 bases; unmatched junction bases: 9. Germline CDR1 and CDR2: MDHEN and SYDVKM. The CDR3 contains 13 residues. The CDR3 DNA reads as TGTGCCACCCATAGAACAGGGGCTCAGCCCCAGCATTTT. Translating gives CATHRTGAQPQHF. The variable domain in full, completed from reference TRBV28 and TRBJ1-5, reads DVKVTQSSRYLVKRTGEKVFLECVQDMDHENMFWYRQDPGLGLRLIYFSYDVKMKEKGDIPEGYSVSREKKERFSLILESASTNQTSMYLCATHRTGAQPQHFGDGTRLSIL.

This rearrangement joins TRBV6-2 or TRBV6-3 to TRBJ1-1, with 9 bases that match TRBD1. CDR3 length: 14 amino acids. After removal of 6 bases from V and 4 bases from J, the junction contained 6 bases not matched to a gene. The germline V gene encodes CDR1 MNHEY and CDR2 SVGEGT. The CDR3 region has the DNA TGTGCCAGCAGCCGACAGGGGGGGAGCACTGAAGCTTTCTTT. This encodes CASSRQGGSTEAFF.

The V and J genes are TRBV3-1 (or the pseudogene TRBV3-2) and TRBJ1-5; D perhaps matches TRBD1 (6 bases). V gave up 1 base and J gave up 9 bases, with 16 bases separating them. The CDR3 has 15 amino acids. Germline assignment: CDR1 LGHDT and CDR2 YNNKEL (reference sequence). CDR3 region: CASSQGGSTGMPQHF. DNA for the CDR3: TGTGCCAGCAGCCAAGGGGGTTCTACAGGGATGCCCCAGCATTTT.

The chain joins TRBV7-3 to TRBJ2-5; 8 bases line up with TRBD2. CDR1 is SGHTA, CDR2 FQGTGA, per germline. Germline trimming cut 5 bases from V and 3 bases from J; bases unmatched to any gene: 5. CDR3 length: 14 residues. The CDR3 loop reads CASSRLSGEETQYF. CDR3 sequence (DNA): TGTGCCAGCAGCCGACTTAGCGGGGAAGAGACCCAGTACTTC.

The rearrangement joins TRBV4-3 to TRBJ1-6; TRBD1 agrees at 7 bases. This CDR3 is 14 amino acids long. Germline CDR1 is LGHNA and CDR2 is YSLEER. V shed 8 bases and J 0 bases; nucleotides not matched to a gene: 1. CDR3 region: CASRDSSYNSPLHF. The DNA of the CDR3 is TGCGCCAGCCGGGACAGCTCCTATAATTCACCCCTCCACTTT.

V and J are TRBV3-1 (or the pseudogene TRBV3-2) and TRBJ2-7; 8 bases match TRBD1. The V and J ends lost 0 bases and 3 bases, in that order; junction bases with no gene match: 4. The CDR3 extends over 15 amino acids. Per germline, CDR1 LGHDT and CDR2 YNNKEL (reference sequence). In DNA, the CDR3 is TGTGCCAGCAGCCAAGATCCCGGACAGGGCTACGAGCAGTACTTC. It encodes CASSQDPGQGYEQYF.

In DNA, the CDR3 is TGTGCCATCAGTGAGGAGGACGATCAGCCCCAGCATTTT. The encoded protein is CAISEEDDQPQHF. The chain joins TRBV10-3 to TRBJ1-5; the D is unclear. Germline V gene data show CDR1 as ENHRY and CDR2 as SYGVKD. The CDR3 is 13 amino acids. Deletions cut 2 bases from V and 5 bases from J, with 7 bases between.

The J gene is TRBJ1-1, the V gene TRBV19; D is undetermined. CDR1 and CDR2 (germline): LNHDA, SQIVND (reference sequence). The CDR3 length is 15 residues. V was shortened by 5 bases and J by 13 bases, with 26 bases between the two germline ends. The CDR3 is CASSRPVATILRVFF. The CDR3, as DNA: TGTGCCAGTAGTCGTCCTGTCGCCACTATCCTGAGAGTTTTCTTT. The variable domain in full, with the rest retrieved from reference TRBV19 and TRBJ1-1, is DGGITQSPKYLFRKEGQNVTLSCEQNLNHDAMYWYRQDPGQGLRLIYYSQIVNDFQKGDIAEGYSVSREKKESFPLTVTSAQKNPTAFYLCASSRPVATILRVFFGQGTRLTVV.

This chain uses TRBV28 with TRBJ1-2; D unclear. V was pared by 5 bases and J by 4 bases, with 17 bases between. Germline V gene data show CDR1 as MDHEN and CDR2 as SYDVKM. The CDR3 contains 15 residues. This chain's CDR3 is CASSLNQQATYGYTF. CDR3 sequence (DNA): TGTGCCAGCAGTCTAAATCAGCAGGCAACCTATGGCTACACCTTC.

The chain employs TRBV19 and TRBJ1-3; D is possibly TRBD1 (5 bases). The CDR3 runs 15 residues. V dropped 7 bases and J dropped 2 bases, with 15 bases sitting between them. In germline, CDR1 is LNHDA, CDR2 SQIVND (reference sequence). The CDR3 nucleotides read TGTGCCAGTACCCCCCGGGGGGTCCCTGGAAACACCATATATTTT. Its translation is CASTPRGVPGNTIYF.

V usage is TRBV7-2 and J usage is TRBJ1-6; D ambiguous. Germline V gene lookup returns CDR1 SGHTA and CDR2 FQGNSA. The germline V and J ends were trimmed by 0 bases and 3 bases, with 9 bases remaining between them. The length of the CDR3 is 16 residues. The DNA for the CDR3 is TGTGCCAGCAGCTTAGCGGCCGGCAGCTATAATTCACCCCTCCACTTT. It translates to CASSLAAGSYNSPLHF.

The rearrangement links TRBV28 to TRBJ1-2, with D maybe TRBD1 (5 bases). CDR1 and CDR2 (germline): MDHEN, SYDVKM. V lost 1 base and J lost 4, with 16 bases in between. This CDR3 has 16 residues. CDR3 loop: CASSLSTDTRGYGYTF. CDR3 nucleotide sequence: TGTGCCAGCAGTTTATCTACGGACACACGGGGCTATGGCTACACCTTC.

The chain is built from TRBV18 and TRBJ2-7; 9 bases align to TRBD2. Trimming took 3 bases from V and 6 from J; bases not matched to a gene: 12. Per the germline V gene, CDR1 is KGHSH and CDR2 is LQKENI. The CDR3 length is 16 residues. This chain's CDR3 is CASSPSLGGGAGEQYF. The DNA of the CDR3 is TGTGCCAGCTCACCCTCCTTGGGCGGGGGGGCCGGCGAGCAGTACTTC. Complete variable domain (other parts from reference TRBV18 and TRBJ2-7): NAGVMQNPRHLVRRRGQEARLRCSPMKGHSHVYWYRQLPEEGLKFMVYLQKENIIDESGMPKERFSAEFPKEGPSILRIQQVVRGDSAAYFCASSPSLGGGAGEQYFGPGTRLTVT.

This clone was seen a single time. The rearrangement uses TRBV6-2 or TRBV6-3 and TRBJ1-5, with TRBD1 matching over 8 bases. V lost 2 bases to trimming and J lost 7 bases; unmatched junction nucleotides: 10. CDR3 length equals 16 residues. Germline loops: CDR1 MNHEY, CDR2 SVGEGT. The CDR3 sequence: CASSYDSGGGGQPQHF. The CDR3 DNA reads as TGTGCCAGCAGTTACGATTCAGGGGGCGGAGGGCAGCCCCAGCATTTT.

This clone was seen once. This rearrangement joins TRBV28 to TRBJ2-7; unclear D gene. Trimming shortened V by 3 bases and J by 4 bases, and 4 bases separated the two germline ends. CDR3 length: 11 amino acids. Germline CDR1 MDHEN, CDR2 SYDVKM. The CDR3 DNA is TGTGCCAGCAGTTTGTGGTACGAGCAGTACTTC. Translated: CASSLWYEQYF.

This chain connects TRBV5-1 to TRBJ2-1; perhaps TRBD1 as D (6 bases). The CDR3 runs to 15 residues. The germline CDR1 and CDR2 sequences are SGHRS and YFSETQ. Trimming left V 0 bases short and J 5 bases short, with 12 bases between. CDR3 amino acids: CASSLAGTPNNEQFF. CDR3 nucleotides: TGCGCCAGCAGCTTGGCGGGGACACCAAACAATGAGCAGTTCTTC.

J is TRBJ1-2 and V is TRBV5-4; weak D call: TRBD1 (6 bases). This CDR3 has 15 amino acids. Looked up from germline, CDR1 is SGHNT and CDR2 is YYREEE (reference sequence). Trimming cost V 0 bases and J 0 bases, with 9 bases left between them. In nucleotides, the CDR3 is TGTGCCAGCAGCTTGGCACAGGGCGCTAACTATGGCTACACCTTC. Translation: CASSLAQGANYGYTF.

V and J are TRBV25-1 and TRBJ2-7; 11 bases are shared with TRBD2. This CDR3 comprises 13 residues. Germline V lookup: CDR1 MGHDK, CDR2 SYGVNS. J lost 2 bases, V lost 7 bases, and 1 base had no gene match. CDR3: CASISGGAYEQYF. Written as DNA, the CDR3 is TGTGCCAGCATTAGCGGGGGGGCCTACGAGCAGTACTTC.

This clone was recorded once. V usage is TRBV9 and J usage is TRBJ1-2, with 7 bases fitting TRBD1. This CDR3 contains 16 residues. Germline-derived CDR1 and CDR2 are SGDLS and YYNGEE. V dropped 3 bases and J dropped 5; count of bases not matched to a gene: 13. Written as DNA, the CDR3 is TGTGCCAGCAGCGAGGAGGCAGGGGGGTTCGGGTATGGCTACACCTTC. This encodes CASSEEAGGFGYGYTF.

The chain links TRBV24-1 to TRBJ2-1; D gene ambiguous. CDR1 is KGHDR and CDR2 is SFDVKD in the germline V gene. Trimming stripped 1 base from V and 2 bases from J, with 8 bases between. The CDR3 spans 15 residues. For the CDR3, the DNA is TGTGCCACCAGTGATTTAGAGACGGCCTACAATGAGCAGTTCTTC. The encoded protein is CATSDLETAYNEQFF.

The rearrangement uses TRBV5-4 and TRBJ2-5; D uncertain. Trimming removed 4 bases from V and 2 bases from J, with 12 bases in between. The CDR3 sequence is 14 residues long. Looked up from germline, CDR1 is SGHNT and CDR2 is YYREEE (reference sequence). CDR3 amino acids: CASSPRYGQETQYF. The DNA of the CDR3 is TGTGCCAGCAGCCCCCGGTATGGACAAGAGACCCAGTACTTC.